The text below deals with one T cell receptor (beta chain). The CDR3 runs 12 residues. Germline assignment: CDR1 MNHEY and CDR2 SVGAGI. The V gene lost 2 bases and the J gene lost 9 bases, with 8 bases spanning the gap. Repertoires were generated with immunoSEQ multiplex PCR, while TCRdb's copy carries only in-frame clones and drops some. The sample shows 5,700 or so clones, roughly 75% of them seen only once. The sample comes from a study of immune evolution from preneoplasia to lung adenocarcinoma. This chain uses TRBV6-5 with TRBJ2-1; D is unresolved. Specimen: FFPE minimally invasive lung adenocarcinoma tissue. The receptor's source is a person aged 60-80 years with lung adenocarcinoma. The CDR3 nucleotides are TGTGCCAGCAGTTACGATCTAGGTGAGCAGTTCTTC. It is translated as CASSYDLGEQFF.